This T cell receptor beta chain was identified during a study of cytomegalovirus exposure and HLA in healthy donors. With 60 Vbeta and 13 Jbeta primers, the PCR was carried out. TCRdb's table, derived via immunoSEQ multiplex PCR, lists solely in-frame clones and lacks some. The sample lists over 100,000 clones; around 73% were seen once. Overall study results and limits: Most CMV-associated TCR beta chains appeared HLA-restricted in a later analysis. In a later analysis, HLA-C alleles had the fewest associated TCRs, DRB1 alleles the most. Usually a TCR sequence was rare, but some public TCRs were found in many donors.

Of note for this clone: The antigen remains unidentified. An end of the junction does not agree with germline; a read error may underlie this.

The sample comprised PBMCs. The clonotype originates from a man in his forties in good health and CMV-seronegative.

CDR3 coding DNA: TGTCCCAGCAGTTGGACTAGCGGGGGCCAAGAGACCCAGTACTTC. Amino acid sequence: CPSSWTSGGQETQYF. The chain employs TRBV6-5 and TRBJ2-5, with 13 bases aligning to TRBD2. The CDR3 extends over 15 amino acids. Germline assignment: CDR1 MNHEY and CDR2 SVGAGI.